A single sample gave rise to the 16 T cell receptor beta chains below, sequenced in a study of blood T cell repertoires in COVID-19. Sequenced by immunoSEQ multiplex PCR; TCRdb stores in-frame clones only, minus some. Of around 94,000 clones in the sample, approximately 80% were seen once. Sequencing was carried out using peripheral blood. The receptor set was obtained from a human donor in a cohort sampled during active COVID-19.

V and J are TRBV24-1 and TRBJ2-2; D possibly corresponds to TRBD2 (6 bases). Trimming took off 3 bases at V and 8 bases at J, with 12 bases between the two ends. The CDR3 contains 14 residues. Germline CDR1 and CDR2: KGHDR and SFDVKD. This chain's CDR3 is CATSDQRDSGELFF. The DNA of the CDR3 is TGTGCCACCAGTGATCAAAGGGACTCGGGGGAGCTGTTTTTT.

The rearrangement uses TRBV27 and TRBJ2-7; 7 bases map to TRBD2. V shed 6 bases and J 0 bases; nucleotides not matched to a gene: 14. CDR1 is MNHEY and CDR2 is SMNVEV in the germline V gene (reference sequence). This CDR3 is built from 17 residues. CDR3 in amino acids: CASSSWGGVRPSYEQYF. The CDR3 bases are TGTGCCAGCAGCAGCTGGGGGGGGGTAAGGCCCTCCTACGAGCAGTACTTC.

This rearrangement joins TRBV7-8 to TRBJ2-5; 8 nucleotides align to TRBD2. Trimming at V came to 8 bases and at J to 1 base, leaving 9 bases not matched to a gene. The CDR3 runs to 15 residues. The germline V gene encodes CDR1 SGHVS and CDR2 FQNEAQ. The CDR3 DNA reads as TGTGCCAGCTCAAGACTAGCGCCAAGCCAAGAGACCCAGTACTTC. This translates into CASSRLAPSQETQYF.

This clone was observed once. The J gene is TRBJ2-2, the V gene TRBV28; 11 bases are shared with TRBD1. This CDR3 spans 17 amino acids. The J segment lost 4 bases and the V segment lost 4 bases, leaving 8 bases of the junction unmatched. The germline V gene encodes CDR1 MDHEN and CDR2 SYDVKM. As DNA, the CDR3 is TGTGCCAGCAGTTCGCCCCCGGGACAGGGGGTCACCGGGGAGCTGTTTTTT. Encoded protein: CASSSPPGQGVTGELFF.

The V and J genes are TRBV10-3 and TRBJ1-6, with a weak D call TRBD1 (6 bases). CDR3 length: 13 amino acids. V lost 6 bases, J lost 9 bases, and 12 bases lay in between. CDR1 is ENHRY and CDR2 is SYGVKD in the germline V gene. The CDR3 DNA reads as TGTGCCATCAGAGCAGACAGGTCTTCACCCCTCCACTTT. This gives the protein CAIRADRSSPLHF.

The chain uses TRBV4-2 and TRBJ2-7; 7 nucleotides match TRBD2. Germline V gives CDR1 LGHNA, CDR2 YNFKEQ. The CDR3 is made up of 17 amino acids. V was clipped by 0 bases and J by 0 bases; unmatched bases: 8. The CDR3 region has the DNA TGTGCCAGCAGCCAAGATGGGTCGGGAGGACCCTCCTACGAGCAGTACTTC. It is translated as CASSQDGSGGPSYEQYF.

V is TRBV3-1 (or the pseudogene TRBV3-2) and J is TRBJ2-7; weak D call: TRBD1 (7 bases). CDR1 LGHDT and CDR2 YNNKEL come from the germline V gene (reference sequence). The CDR3 is 18 residues long. Trimming removed 1 base at V and 4 bases at J, with 23 bases between. CDR3 sequence: CASSQGSGTVRGGYEQYF. The CDR3 bases are TGTGCCAGCAGCCAAGGATCTGGGACAGTCCGAGGAGGGTACGAGCAGTACTTC.

V is TRBV30 and J is TRBJ1-6; 9 bases line up with TRBD1. This CDR3 is built from 15 residues. V lost 5 bases and J lost 10; bases outside the gene matches: 12. Germline V gene sequence: CDR1 GTSNPN, CDR2 SVGIG (reference sequence). CDR3 loop: CAWVGLQGAGSPLHF. The CDR3 region has the DNA TGTGCCTGGGTAGGCTTACAGGGGGCAGGATCACCCCTCCACTTT.

The chain carries TRBV5-6 and TRBJ1-3, with a tentative D call TRBD1 (6 bases). V dropped 4 bases and J dropped 0 bases, with 14 bases sitting between them. Germline CDR1 is SGHDT and CDR2 is YYEEEE. CDR3 size: 16 residues. The CDR3 DNA reads TGTGCCAGCAGCCGACAGGCTTTAAACTCTGGAAACACCATATATTTT. Translating gives CASSRQALNSGNTIYF.

The J gene is TRBJ2-7, the V gene TRBV28, with a possible D match to TRBD2 (5 bases). The germline V and J ends were trimmed by 3 bases and 1 base, with 10 bases remaining between them. In germline, CDR1 is MDHEN, CDR2 SYDVKM. The CDR3 is made up of 14 amino acids. The CDR3 loop is CASSFVGISYEQYF. CDR3 DNA sequence: TGTGCCAGCAGTTTCGTCGGGATATCCTACGAGCAGTACTTC.

The rearrangement links TRBV2 to TRBJ2-7; D unresolved. CDR1 is SNHLY and CDR2 is FYNNEI in the germline V gene. Deletions cut 5 bases from V and 5 bases from J, with 16 bases between. The CDR3 covers 14 residues. The CDR3 nucleotides are TGTGCCAGCAGTCAAAGTAGAGGTCTAGACGAGCAGTACTTC. Translating gives CASSQSRGLDEQYF.

V usage is TRBV19 and J usage is TRBJ2-7; 11 nucleotides line up with TRBD2. The V and J ends lost 8 bases and 3 bases, in that order; junction bases with no gene match: 3. Germline CDR1 reads LNHDA; CDR2 reads SQIVND (reference sequence). This CDR3 has 13 amino acids. For the CDR3, the DNA is TGTGCCAGTCAAACTAGCGGGAGCTACGAGCAGTACTTC. Translated, it gives CASQTSGSYEQYF.

The chain couples TRBV5-5 to TRBJ2-3; D is undetermined. The CDR3 consists of 12 residues. Germline CDR1 SGHKS, CDR2 YYEKEE (reference sequence). V shed 0 bases and J shed 4 bases, with 3 bases lying between them. The CDR3 protein is CASSLAADTQYF. CDR3 in DNA: TGTGCCAGCAGCTTGGCAGCAGATACGCAGTATTTT.

This clone has a handful of counts. The gene calls are TRBV7-2 and TRBJ1-2; TRBD1 agrees at 9 bases. The CDR3 contains 16 residues. Germline CDR1 SGHTA, CDR2 FQGNSA. J gave up 8 bases and V 1 base, and 11 bases lay outside the gene matches. CDR3 amino acids: CASSLVGEGTGNGYTF. The CDR3 DNA is TGTGCCAGCAGCTTAGTGGGGGAGGGGACAGGGAACGGCTACACCTTC.

J is TRBJ1-1 and V is TRBV4-1; no reliable D call. V shed 4 bases and J shed 11 bases, with 17 bases lying between them. CDR1 MGHRA and CDR2 YSYEKL come from the germline V gene. The CDR3 runs 13 residues. For the CDR3, the DNA is TGCGCCAGCAGCCTTCGGGAGGGTATTATGGCTTTCTTT. Protein sequence: CASSLREGIMAFF.

The CDR3 coding sequence is TGCAGCACCTGGGCAGGGTACAATGAGCAGTTCTTC. It codes for CSTWAGYNEQFF. V and J are TRBV29-1 and TRBJ2-1; possible D gene TRBD1, 5 bases. The germline CDR1 and CDR2 sequences are SQVTM and ANQGSEA. The V end was cut by 8 bases, the J end by 4 bases, with 12 bases between. The CDR3 totals 12 residues.